This TCR beta chain was captured in a study of beta chain features in type 1 diabetes (dated by TCRdb to the late 2010s). Some background on the complete study: Patients and healthy donors did not differ in mean age, gender distribution, total cell number or subset yield. A total of roughly 100 million sorted cells were examined across all samples, and the number of cells per subset was strongly correlated with RNA yield. In the study, recently diagnosed type 1 diabetes patients and matched healthy donors were compared on the TCRB repertoires of their sorted circulating CD4+ T cell subsets. Naive and central memory subsets were obtained from all 30 or so donors, but regulatory and stem cell-like memory subsets were isolated from only 8 patients and roughly eight healthy donors.

Concerning this clone itself: Its antigen remains unidentified. The input lacks base qualities; no much larger clone sits a single base away.

The High Capacity cDNA Reverse Transcription Kit was used to reverse transcribe all of the isolated RNA, meaning that expressed TCRB transcripts were what got sequenced. Deep immunoSEQ sequencing was performed on naive, central memory and regulatory T cell samples, with an average of around 3.4 million total reads per sample. After sorted cells were lysed in RLT buffer, RNA was extracted with DNase-treated RNeasy Micro or Mini kits, with the choice depending on cell number. To prevent cross-contamination, each cell subset was processed individually, whereas patient and healthy donor samples were processed jointly. Using the immunoSEQ multiplex PCR, TCRB sequences were amplified from cDNA into 87-bp fragments spanning the CDR3 region. Sequencing of the amplicons was performed on the Illumina HiSeq platform. The authors' analysis ran thus. PCR bias was computationally corrected using synthetic template baselines, reads within Hamming distance 2 were collapsed, and singletons that could not be merged were discarded. Reads were aligned against IMGT to assign V, D and J genes, CDR3 length and insertions or deletions at six rearrangement sites. Within each subset, clonotype counts were normalized to sorted cell number, after which true diversity and Gini coefficients were computed with the tcR R package. The overlap coefficient, calculated on TCRB nucleotide sequences, was used to measure repertoire sharing. As stored in TCRdb, this immuneACCESS dataset retains in-frame rearrangements with V and J assigned. A fraction of the clones does not appear; measured against another copy, unresolved V genes explain less than half of the discrepancy, and the remainder lacks a known reason. The V and J calls and the clone size are those of that table, but D and trimming were determined from the DNA. The sample yields 120,000 or so clones; about 18% were counted once. Jointly, the top ten make up 2% to 3% of the sample.

The CDR3 numbers 14 residues from cysteine through phenylalanine. Only the CDR3 DNA is retained, 42 bases long and in frame from the first base. The germline V gene supplies CDR1 SGHAT and CDR2 FQNNGV. V sheds 3 bases and J sheds 1 base, leaving 10 bases between their ends. A single peripheral blood draw of approximately 110 mL on average was collected from each donor into heparinised tubes. Naive, central memory, regulatory and stem cell-like memory CD4+ T cells were sorted on a BD FACSAria II using a panel including CD45RO, CCR7, CD25, CD127, CD95 and CD27. A purity above 95% was achieved for all sorted populations. Right away, PBMCs were isolated by Lymphoprep density gradient centrifugation and were stained directly, with no culture step. So that batch effects would be minimized, each experiment stained and sorted samples in pairs, pairing one healthy donor with one patient. Overall study results and their limits: Sequencing cDNA rather than genomic DNA could over-represent highly expressing activated cells, although activation and CD3 levels did not differ between groups. In all four CD4+ subsets, TCRB CDR3 length was moderately but significantly shorter in type 1 diabetes patients. Naive, central memory and regulatory TCRB repertoires appeared more similar among patients than among healthy donors. At VDJ recombination sites, patients with type 1 diabetes made fewer insertions and deleted more nucleotides, a pattern implying thymic rearrangement abnormalities. Only small numbers of individuals were included in the HLA sub-analyses, which left unresolved whether HLA type had any influence on TCRB rearrangement. PCR might favor shorter templates, but patient and control samples were amplified and corrected together, so any skew would affect both groups equally.

The sequence joins TRBV11-2 to TRBJ2-7, with the D segment identity uncertain. Sequencing was performed on central memory CD4+ T cells from blood. This sequence originates from a man between 18 and 29 years old with type 1 diabetes. The DNA sequence follows: TGTGCCAGCAGCTTTTTGGACGAGTCCTACGAGCAGTACTTC. This sequence encodes CASSFLDESYEQYF. The full variable domain, with segments outside the CDR3 supplied by the reference TRBV11-2 and TRBJ2-7 proteins, appears as EAGVAQSPRYKIIEKRQSVAFWCNPISGHATLYWYQQILGQGPKLLIQFQNNGVVDDSQLPKDRFSAERLKGVDSTLKIQPAKLEDSAVYLCASSFLDESYEQYFGPGTRLTVT.